This T cell receptor beta chain originates from a study of vaccination and CD4 T cells after COVID-19. V lost 3 bases and J lost 0, with 17 bases in between. Germline loops: CDR1 SGHVS, CDR2 FQNEAQ. This CDR3 contains 17 residues. Details on this clonotype: Its antigen is unknown.

Treatment here: approximately nine-day PBMC culture with coronavirus spike peptide pools or control peptides (ViraFEST assay). Scientists ran DNA taken from cultured CD4+ T cells through the Oncomine TCR Beta short-read assay for sequencing. TCRdb reprocessed the PCR reads with MiXCR, giving one entry per CDR3 protein. Among around 13,000 distinct CDR3 sequences, around four fifths were seen once, and the ten largest hold less than 10%. The sample here was CD4+ T cells from blood, cultured in vitro, taken after SARS-CoV-2 vaccination. This receptor was identified in a human donor who received a COVID-19 vaccine. V is TRBV7-8 and J is TRBJ1-2; D is possibly TRBD1 (5 bases). For the CDR3, the DNA is TGTGCCAGCAGCTTGGCCGGGGCTACCCCAGCTAACTATGGCTACACCTTC. Protein: CASSLAGATPANYGYTF.